This T cell receptor (beta chain) originates from a study of blood T cell repertoires in COVID-19 (TCRdb year 2020). Notes on the research overall: Samples covering the acute and convalescent phases of COVID-19 were provided by collaborators in the United States, Italy and Spain. The material from the prospective study consisted of cDNA or gDNA derived from T cells, B-cell-depleted T cells, or PBMCs. Deeply sampled blood TCRbeta repertoires from subjects exposed to, actively infected with, or recovered from COVID-19 were included in the dataset. The repertoires were released in a freely available public database meant as a resource for research on the immune response to SARS-CoV-2. The samples were drawn from the first 160 participants of the ongoing ImmuneRACE study and from some 1,300 subjects provided by 6 global collaborators. Nearly every sample came with metadata listing a de-identified subject ID, COVID-19 status, age in years and sex. Where available, HLA class I and class II types were taken from metadata supplied by the sample provider and were not determined by assay-based typing.

The collaborating institutions used their own protocols to collect whole blood in K2EDTA tubes. Collaborator samples were shipped for TCRbeta analysis as frozen whole blood, isolated PBMCs, or DNA extracted from either sample type. General conclusions and limits of the study: The amount of clinical and demographic metadata varied by source and participant and was provided uncurated.

TCRbeta CDR3 regions were amplified from genomic DNA using the immunoSEQ Assay, a bias-controlled multiplex PCR. On the study's bioinformatics: Within the assay, amplification of reference gene primers was used to estimate how many nucleated cells each sample contained. Sequence reads were collapsed and filtered to measure the absolute abundance of every unique TCRbeta CDR3 rearrangement. For each sample, productive Simpson clonality was calculated as the square root of Simpson's diversity index across productive rearrangements. TCRdb holds this immuneACCESS table with in-frame rearrangements only. Some clones are missing; in checked studies, unresolved V genes explain under half, and the rest has no known cause. V, J and clone size were drawn from that table, and D and trimming were deduced from the DNA. The sample table shows roughly 150,000 clones, and under 90% are seen once. Jointly, the top ten make up over 0.5% of the sample.

The V end loses 3 bases and the J end loses 7 bases, and a stretch of 10 bases separates them. The germline V gene sets CDR1 to MNHNS and CDR2 to SASEGT. Counted from cysteine to phenylalanine, this CDR3 has 13 amino acids. Here the CDR3 DNA is all that survives: 39 bases in frame from base 1. In the case of this clone: Its binding antigen is unknown. No base quality information exists; no much larger clone differs at one position. Distinct nucleotide sequences in the sample also encode this CDR3.

The receptor was isolated from a man between 60 and 75 years old with acute or convalescent COVID-19. The rearranged segments are TRBV6-1 and TRBJ1-5; TRBD1 could be the D gene, as 5 bases match. Sequencing input: peripheral blood. The CDR3 amino acid sequence is: CASSDRVRQPQHF. The bases are TGTGCCAGCAGTGACAGGGTCAGACAGCCCCAGCATTTT.